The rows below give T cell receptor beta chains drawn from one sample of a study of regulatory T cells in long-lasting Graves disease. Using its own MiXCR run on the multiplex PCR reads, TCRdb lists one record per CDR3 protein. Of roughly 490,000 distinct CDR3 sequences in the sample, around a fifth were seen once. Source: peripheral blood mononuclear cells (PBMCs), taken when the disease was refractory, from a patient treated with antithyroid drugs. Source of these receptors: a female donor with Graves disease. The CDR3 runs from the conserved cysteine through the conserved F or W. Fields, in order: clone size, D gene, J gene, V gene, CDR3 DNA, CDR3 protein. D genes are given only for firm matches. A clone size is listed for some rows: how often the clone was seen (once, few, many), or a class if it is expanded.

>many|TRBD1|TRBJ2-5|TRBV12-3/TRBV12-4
TGTGCCAGCAGCTCTATTGCTGGGACAGGGGGCGAAGAGACCCAGTACTTC
CASSSIAGTGGEETQYF
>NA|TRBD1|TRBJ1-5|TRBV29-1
TGCAGCGCCCGACAGGGGGACAATCAGCCCCAGCATTTT
CSARQGDNQPQHF
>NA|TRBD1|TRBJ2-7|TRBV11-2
TGTGCCAGCAGCCTACCTGCAGGGGGCTCTTCCTACGAGCAGTACTTC
CASSLPAGGSSYEQYF
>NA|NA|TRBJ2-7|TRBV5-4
TGTGCCAGCAGCATGGACAGCCGAGAGCAGTACTTC
CASSMDSREQYF
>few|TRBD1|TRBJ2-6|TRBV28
TGTGCCAGCAGTTTACCGACAGGGAATGGCGCCAACGTCCTGACTTTC
CASSLPTGNGANVLTF
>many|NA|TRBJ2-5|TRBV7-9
TGTGCCAGCAGCCCGAGTCGGGCAGCGCTAGGGGAAGAGACCCAGTACTTC
CASSPSRAALGEETQYF
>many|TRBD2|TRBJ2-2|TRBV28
TGTGCCACAGCGGGGGCCGGGGAGCTGTTTTTT
CATAGAGELFF
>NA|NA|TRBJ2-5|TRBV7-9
TGTGCCAGCAGCTTAGTGGGGGGTCCCGAAGAGACCCAGTACTTC
CASSLVGGPEETQYF
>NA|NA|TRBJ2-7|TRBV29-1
TGCAGCGCTCGCCCGGAAAGACAGAGGTCCTACGAGCAGTACTTC
CSARPERQRSYEQYF
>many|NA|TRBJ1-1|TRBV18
TGTGCCAGCAGCCCAGGGGCTAACACTGAAGCTTTCTTT
CASSPGANTEAFF
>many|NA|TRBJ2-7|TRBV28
TGTGCCAGCATCGGCTCCGGCCGGGACATCTCCTACGAGCAGTACTTC
CASIGSGRDISYEQYF
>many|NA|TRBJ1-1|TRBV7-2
TGTGCCAGCAGCTTAGGGCTAAGAAGCACTGAAGCTTTCTTT
CASSLGLRSTEAFF
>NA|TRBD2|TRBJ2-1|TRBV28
TGTGCCAGCACCTCCGGGACTAGCGGGTGGAATGAGCAGTTCTTC
CASTSGTSGWNEQFF
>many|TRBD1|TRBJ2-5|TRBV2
TGTGCCAGCAGTGATTGGGACAGGGCGATAGAGACCCAGTACTTC
CASSDWDRAIETQYF
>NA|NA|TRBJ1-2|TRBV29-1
TGCAGCGTTGATTTTATGAACTATGGCTACACCTTC
CSVDFMNYGYTF
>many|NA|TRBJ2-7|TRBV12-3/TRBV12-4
TGTGCCAGCAGTTTAGTGGAAAGCTCCTACGAGCAGTACTTC
CASSLVESSYEQYF
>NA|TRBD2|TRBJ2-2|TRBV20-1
TGCAGTGCTAGTTCCAGCGGGAGGGGGCAGACCGGGGAGCTGTTTTTT
CSASSSGRGQTGELFF
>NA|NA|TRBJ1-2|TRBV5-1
TGTGCCAGCAGCCTCCAATCCCCAGAAACATCATCCCACTATGGCTACACCTTC
CASSLQSPETSSHYGYTF
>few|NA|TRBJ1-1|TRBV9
TGTGCCAGCAGCGCCGACCCGATCCTGGCTGAAGCTTTCTTT
CASSADPILAEAFF
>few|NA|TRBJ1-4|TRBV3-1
TGTGCCAGCAGCAACCTCGCAGACGAAAAACTGTTTTTT
CASSNLADEKLFF
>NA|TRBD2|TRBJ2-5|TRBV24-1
TGTGCCACCAGTGATTTCGGGACTAACCCTACCCAGTACTTC
CATSDFGTNPTQYF
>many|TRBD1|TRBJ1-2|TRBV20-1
TGCAGTGCTAGAGAAGACAGGGCCTATGGCTACACCTTC
CSAREDRAYGYTF
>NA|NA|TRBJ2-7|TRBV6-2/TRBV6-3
TGTGCCAGCAGTTACCCCCTTGGGGAGCAGTACTTC
CASSYPLGEQYF
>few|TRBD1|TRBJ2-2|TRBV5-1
TGCGCCAGCAGCACCACAGGGGGCATGAACACCGGGGAGCTGTTTTTT
CASSTTGGMNTGELFF
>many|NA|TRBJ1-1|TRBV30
TGTGCCTGGAGCGGGGGGCCCAACACTGAAGCTTTCTTT
CAWSGGPNTEAFF
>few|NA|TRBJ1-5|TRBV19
TGTGCCAGTAGTATGATGGGTGGAAGCAATCAGCCCCAGCATTTT
CASSMMGGSNQPQHF
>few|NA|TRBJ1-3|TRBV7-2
TGTGCCAGCAGCTTAGAACAGAGCTCTGGAAACACCATATATTTT
CASSLEQSSGNTIYF
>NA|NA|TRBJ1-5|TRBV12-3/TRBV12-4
TGTGCCAGCAGTTTAAGGTCGGCTAATCAGCCCCAGCATTTT
CASSLRSANQPQHF
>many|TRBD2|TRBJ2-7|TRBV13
TGTGCCAGCAGTTCTAGACTAGCGGGCTCCTACGAGCAGTACTTC
CASSSRLAGSYEQYF
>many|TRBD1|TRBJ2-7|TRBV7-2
TGTGCCAGCAGCCTTGGGACAGGCTACAGGGAGCAGTACTTC
CASSLGTGYREQYF
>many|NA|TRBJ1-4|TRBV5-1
TGCGCCAGCAGCTTGGGTAATGAAAAACTGTTTTTT
CASSLGNEKLFF
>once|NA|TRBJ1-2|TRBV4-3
TGCGCCAGCAGCCTAAGCCCCGTTAACTATGGCTACACCTTC
CASSLSPVNYGYTF
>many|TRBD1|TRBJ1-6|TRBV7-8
TGTGCCAGCAGCCTTACCGAGACAGGGTATAATTCACCCCTCCACTTT
CASSLTETGYNSPLHF
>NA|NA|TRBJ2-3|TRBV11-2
TGTGCCAGCAGCTTAGTCTCTAGCGGCACAGATACGCAGTATTTT
CASSLVSSGTDTQYF
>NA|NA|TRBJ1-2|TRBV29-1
TGCAGCGTTGAGGGGGTGATTGGGCCAGGCGGCCGAGACACCTTC
CSVEGVIGPGGRDTF
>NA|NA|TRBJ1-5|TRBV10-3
TGTGCCATCAGCCAAGACATTAGCAATCAGCCCCAGCATTTT
CAISQDISNQPQHF
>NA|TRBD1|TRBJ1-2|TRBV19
TGTGCCAGTAGTGCTACAGGGGGCCTCTATGGCTACACCTTC
CASSATGGLYGYTF
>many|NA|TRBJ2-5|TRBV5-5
TGTGCCAGCAGCCCTCGCGGAGGTAGCGGCCAAGAGACCCAGTACTTC
CASSPRGGSGQETQYF
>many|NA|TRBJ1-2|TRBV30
TGTGCCTGGAGTCGAGCGAGCTATGGCTACACCTTC
CAWSRASYGYTF
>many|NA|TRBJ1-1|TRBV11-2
TGTGCCAGCAAGGTTGGGGCTAACACTGAAGCTTTCTTT
CASKVGANTEAFF
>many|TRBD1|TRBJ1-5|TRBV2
TGTGCCAGCAGTGCCCTTAAGGGACAGGGAAGTCTCCATTTT
CASSALKGQGSLHF
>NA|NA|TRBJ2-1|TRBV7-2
TGTGCCAGCAGCTTAGTTGGCGGGGTCAATGAGCAGTTCTTC
CASSLVGGVNEQFF
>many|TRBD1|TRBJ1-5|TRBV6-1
TGTGCCAGCAGCCATATCGGACAGGGACGGATTCAGCCCCAGCATTTT
CASSHIGQGRIQPQHF
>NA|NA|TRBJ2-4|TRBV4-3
TGCGCCAGCAGCCAAGACCTCGACACCCAAATTCAGTACTTC
CASSQDLDTQIQYF
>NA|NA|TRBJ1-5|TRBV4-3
TGCGCCAGCAGCCAAGATCTGGGAATTGCCAATCAGCCCCAGCATTTT
CASSQDLGIANQPQHF
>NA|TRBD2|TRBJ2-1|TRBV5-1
TGCGCCAGCAGCTTGGCCCTAGCGGGAGGCACCCCAACGGGTAATGAGCAGTTCTTC
CASSLALAGGTPTGNEQFF
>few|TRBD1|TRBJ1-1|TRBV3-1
TGTGCCAGCAGCCGACAGGGGGCTGAAGCTTTCTTT
CASSRQGAEAFF
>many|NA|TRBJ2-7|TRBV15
TGTGCCACCAGCAGACTGACCACCGCCGAGCAGTACTTC
CATSRLTTAEQYF
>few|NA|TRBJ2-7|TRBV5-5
TGTGCCAGCAGCTACCAAGACATATACGAGCAGTACTTC
CASSYQDIYEQYF
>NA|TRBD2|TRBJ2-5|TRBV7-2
TGTGCCAGCAGCTTTACCAGCGGGGGGCTAAAAGAGACCCAGTACTTC
CASSFTSGGLKETQYF
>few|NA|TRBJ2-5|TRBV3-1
TGTGCCAGCAGCTCACGTCGCGCGGGGACCCAGTACTTC
CASSSRRAGTQYF
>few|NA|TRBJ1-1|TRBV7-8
TGTGCCAGCAGACCCGGGACGGTGCCTGAAGCTTTCTTT
CASRPGTVPEAFF
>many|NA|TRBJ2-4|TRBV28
TGTGCCAGCGGGAACTCAGCCAAAAACATTCAGTACTTC
CASGNSAKNIQYF